This T cell receptor beta chain emerged from a study of blood T cell repertoires in COVID-19. Trimming left V 4 bases short and J 1 base short, with 8 bases between. The CDR3 has 13 residues. Germline CDR1 SGHDT, CDR2 YYEEEE. Repertoires were generated with immunoSEQ multiplex PCR, while TCRdb's copy carries only in-frame clones and drops some. The data hold around 66,000 clones, with around 77% observed a single time. The table lists this clone with a few counts. The clonotype originates from a human donor in a cohort sampled during active COVID-19. Input material: peripheral blood. The V and J genes are TRBV5-6 and TRBJ2-5; tentatively, D is TRBD2 (5 bases). The CDR3 coding sequence is TGTGCCAGCAGCCGGGGTTTCCAAGAGACCCAGTACTTC. This translates into CASSRGFQETQYF.